What follows describes a single TCR beta chain. CDR3 length: 13 residues. Looked up from germline, CDR1 is SEHNR and CDR2 is FQNEAQ (reference sequence). Trimming pared 2 bases from V and 1 base from J, leaving 5 bases between. This specimen comes from a study of blood T cell repertoires in COVID-19. Background on the study: Material from acute and convalescent COVID-19 was sourced from the United States, Italy and Spain. T cells, B-cell-depleted T cells, or PBMCs provided the cDNA or gDNA that served as material.

As originally analysed: From reference gene primer amplification, estimates of nucleated cell counts were derived. Assay: immunoSEQ multiplex PCR; the TCRdb copy retains only in-frame clones and omits some. The V and J calls and clone size come from that table; D and trimming were worked out from the DNA. The sample carries fewer than 35,000 clones, roughly 85% recorded once. The rearrangement joins TRBV7-9 to TRBJ1-1; D gene ambiguous. Sequenced material: peripheral blood. This TCR was recovered from a man older than 75 with active COVID-19. This CDR3 is CASSLQENTEAFF. In DNA form, the CDR3 reads TGTGCCAGCAGCTTACAGGAGAACACTGAAGCTTTCTTT.